This T cell receptor beta chain was observed in a study of T cell responses to AZD1222 COVID-19 vaccine. This clone has a handful of counts. Antigen unknown. Findings and limits, study-wide: Vaccine-associated CD4 TCRs spanned spike, dominant at 160-218 and 743-854. At study baseline, merely about 6 AZD1222 recipients were seropositive. Nearly half of spike-specific TCRs reportedly target unmutated variant regions. In a largely white British group with more females than males, clonal diversity was possibly underestimated.

The CDR3 spans 14 residues. With 2 bases removed from V and 7 bases from J, the gap between germline ends came to 12 bases. CDR1 and CDR2 from the germline V gene are PRHDT and FYEKMQ (reference sequence). TCRdb's table, derived via immunoSEQ multiplex PCR, lists solely in-frame clones and lacks some. The repertoire holds about 99,000 clones, with roughly 87% as singletons. This clonotype was sampled from an adult in good health. Sequences were derived from peripheral blood, sampled on day 0 of AZD1222 vaccination. This chain links TRBV13 with TRBJ2-1, with a possible D match to TRBD1 (6 bases). The CDR3 DNA sequence: TGTGCCAGCAGCTTAATCTCGAGGGGGAATGAGCAGTTCTTC. Its protein product is CASSLISRGNEQFF.